The 25 T cell receptor beta chains below were found in one sample sequenced in a study of blood T cell repertoires in COVID-19 (TCRdb year 2020). Libraries were constructed by the immunoSEQ multiplex PCR assay. This immuneACCESS table, as held by TCRdb, lists in-frame sequences with V and J called but not all clones. Of the missing ones, under half trace to an unresolved V gene in checked studies; the others have no known cause. For this sample the table gives about 190,000 clones, of which less than 80% were detected only once. The ten largest account for around an eighth of the sample. Sequencing used peripheral blood. Source of these receptors: a man in his fifties or sixties who had recovered from COVID-19.

The V call is TRBV5-1, the J call TRBJ2-1; D perhaps matches TRBD2 (5 bases). With 4 bases removed from V and 0 bases from J, the gap between germline ends came to 8 bases. There are 14 residues in the CDR3. The germline V gene has CDR1 SGHRS and CDR2 YFSETQ. The CDR3 bases are TGCGCCAGCAGCCCGGGAAGCTCCTACAATGAGCAGTTCTTC. It specifies CASSPGSSYNEQFF.

This chain links TRBV19 with TRBJ1-4; 9 bases fit TRBD1. V lost 6 bases, J lost 1 base, and 12 bases stayed unmatched. From germline, CDR1 is LNHDA and CDR2 SQIVND (reference sequence). The CDR3 loop spans 18 amino acids. The CDR3 spells CASSPRDRVRETNEKLFF. DNA for the CDR3: TGTGCCAGTAGCCCAAGGGACAGGGTGAGGGAAACTAATGAAAAACTGTTTTTT.

The chain employs TRBV25-1 and TRBJ1-1; tentative D call: TRBD1 (5 bases). Germline V CDR1 and CDR2: MGHDK, SYGVNS. This CDR3 has 11 amino acids. V lost 8 bases to trimming and J lost 7 bases, with 11 bases between them. As DNA, the CDR3 is TGTGCCAGCCGGGGGGTACTTGAAGCTTTCTTT. As protein: CASRGVLEAFF.

There are a few counts of this clone. The chain joins TRBV30 to TRBJ1-3; tentative D call: TRBD1 (6 bases). V lost 0 bases, J lost 3 bases, and 12 bases lay in between. The germline gives CDR1 GTSNPN, CDR2 SVGIG (reference sequence). This CDR3 is 15 amino acids long. CDR3 sequence (DNA): TGTGCCTGGAGTGTAGGGGGGGCGCTTGGAAACACCATATATTTT. Its protein is CAWSVGGALGNTIYF.

In this sample, this clone turned up a few times. The V call is TRBV2, the J call TRBJ1-2; D uncertain. Germline CDR1 is SNHLY and CDR2 is FYNNEI. V gave up 3 bases and J gave up 7 bases, with 9 bases separating them. The CDR3 has 12 amino acids. CDR3 in amino acids: CASSEAQAGYTF. CDR3 coding DNA: TGTGCCAGCAGTGAGGCGCAGGCTGGCTACACCTTC.

This sequence joins TRBV29-1 and TRBJ2-7; D may be TRBD1 (6 bases). CDR1 and CDR2 (germline): SQVTM, ANQGSEA. Deletions cut 7 bases from V and 6 bases from J, with 19 bases between. The length of the CDR3 is 13 residues. The DNA of the CDR3 is TGCAGCGCAACAGGGCAGGGATCCGGCGAGCAGTACTTC. Encoded protein: CSATGQGSGEQYF.

V usage is TRBV29-1 and J usage is TRBJ1-2, with 9 bases fitting TRBD1. V was pared by 3 bases and J by 5 bases, with 16 bases of the junction left unmatched. This CDR3 region has 17 residues. Germline V gene lookup returns CDR1 SQVTM and CDR2 ANQGSEA. The CDR3 sequence is CSVDYRGLGITCYGYTF. The CDR3 DNA follows: TGCAGCGTTGACTACAGGGGGCTGGGCATAACTTGTTATGGCTACACCTTC.

This rearrangement joins TRBV15 to TRBJ2-7; D uncertain. The CDR3 covers 14 residues. CDR1 LNHNV and CDR2 YYDKDF come from the germline V gene (reference sequence). V gave up 1 base and J gave up 6 bases, with 13 bases separating them. Here the CDR3 reads CATSRVRNPGEQYF. The CDR3 region has the DNA TGTGCCACCAGCAGAGTTCGAAATCCGGGCGAGCAGTACTTC.

The chain joins TRBV7-2 to TRBJ2-5, with a weak D call TRBD2 (5 bases). The length of the CDR3 is 14 residues. V was pared by 4 bases and J by 2 bases, with 11 bases between. Germline loops: CDR1 SGHTA, CDR2 FQGNSA. The CDR3 reads CASSSFGVQETQYF. The CDR3 nucleotides are TGTGCCAGCAGCTCGTTCGGGGTACAAGAGACCCAGTACTTC.

The chain joins TRBV5-6 to TRBJ1-1; a weak D match, TRBD1 (6 bases). The CDR3 length is 16 residues. The V and J ends lost 4 bases and 3 bases respectively, with 19 bases between them. CDR1 and CDR2 from the germline V gene are SGHDT and YYEEEE. CDR3 region: CASSPGGGTRDTEAFF. In nucleotides, the CDR3 is TGTGCCAGCAGCCCTGGGGGGGGCACGAGGGACACTGAAGCTTTCTTT. The full variable domain, in which reference TRBV5-6 and TRBJ1-1 provide the parts outside the CDR3, is DAGVTQSPTHLIKTRGQQVTLRCSPKSGHDTVSWYQQALGQGPQFIFQYYEEEERQRGNFPDRFSGHQFPNYSSELNVNALLLGDSALYLCASSPGGGTRDTEAFFGQGTRLTVV.

This clone was seen just once. The CDR3 DNA is TGCAGCGTCCTCGGGGGTGGGAGAGTGGATACGCAGTATTTT. It encodes CSVLGGGRVDTQYF. The genes are TRBV29-1 and TRBJ2-3, with TRBD2 as a possible D gene (6 bases). This CDR3 comprises 14 residues. The germline V and J ends were trimmed by 6 bases and 6 bases, with 19 bases remaining between them. CDR1 is SQVTM, CDR2 ANQGSEA, per germline.

This clone was counted a few times. This chain uses TRBV29-1 with TRBJ1-1, with 7 bases that match TRBD1. This CDR3 region has 15 residues. Germline trimming cut 2 bases from V and 0 bases from J; bases unmatched to any gene: 6. Germline values: CDR1 SQVTM, CDR2 ANQGSEA. CDR3 coding DNA: TGCAGCGTTGAAAGGGACAGAGTTCTGAACACTGAAGCTTTCTTT. It specifies CSVERDRVLNTEAFF.

V usage is TRBV27 and J usage is TRBJ1-2; D is unclear. CDR3 size: 14 residues. With 2 bases removed from V and 0 bases from J, the gap between germline ends came to 7 bases. The germline gives CDR1 MNHEY, CDR2 SMNVEV (reference sequence). CDR3 nucleotides: TGTGCCAGCAGTTTAAGATACACTAACTATGGCTACACCTTC. Protein sequence: CASSLRYTNYGYTF.

V usage is TRBV15 and J usage is TRBJ2-2; D remains ambiguous. The CDR3 is 17 amino acids. CDR1 LNHNV and CDR2 YYDKDF come from the germline V gene (reference sequence). V lost 1 base and J lost 5, with 17 bases in between. The CDR3 is CATSRGGSPRQTGELFF. The CDR3 DNA sequence: TGTGCCACCAGCAGAGGAGGAAGCCCTCGGCAAACCGGGGAGCTGTTTTTT.

The chain has TRBV12-3 or TRBV12-4 and TRBJ2-7; D is possibly TRBD1 (5 bases). The CDR3 consists of 13 residues. Trimming took 2 bases from V and 6 from J, leaving 11 bases between them. The CDR3 spells CASSLIRGSEQYF. The CDR3 DNA follows: TGTGCCAGCAGTTTAATAAGGGGTTCCGAGCAGTACTTC.

This chain uses TRBV29-1 with TRBJ2-1; 9 bases are shared with TRBD2. This CDR3 has 16 amino acids. V lost 1 base to trimming and J lost 4 bases; unmatched junction nucleotides: 8. Germline V CDR1 and CDR2: SQVTM, ANQGSEA. The CDR3 DNA follows: TGCAGCGTTGAAGTTGACTGGGCGGGAGGGTACAATGAGCAGTTCTTC. This gives the protein CSVEVDWAGGYNEQFF.

This clone was counted between two and nine times. This chain connects TRBV30 to TRBJ1-1; perhaps TRBD1 as D (5 bases). Germline CDR1 and CDR2: GTSNPN and SVGIG (reference sequence). CDR3 size: 11 residues. The ends were cut back, 6 bases at V and 8 bases at J, with 13 bases in the middle. CDR3 coding DNA: TGTGCCTGTTCCGACAGAATAGAAGCTTTCTTT. As protein: CACSDRIEAFF.

This chain joins TRBV5-4 and TRBJ1-4, with TRBD1 identical over 7 bases. The germline gives CDR1 SGHNT, CDR2 YYREEE (reference sequence). After removal of 3 bases from V and 5 bases from J, the junction contained 4 bases not matched to a gene. The CDR3 runs 14 residues. The CDR3 bases are TGTGCCAGCAGCTCGGGACAGAACAATGAAAAACTGTTTTTT. Its protein product is CASSSGQNNEKLFF.

This chain connects TRBV18 to TRBJ2-3; D is possibly TRBD1 (5 bases). Germline lookup yields CDR1 KGHSH and CDR2 LQKENI. The CDR3 is made up of 17 amino acids. V was cut by 1 base and J by 0 bases, with 14 bases left in between. CDR3 sequence (DNA): TGTGCCAGCTCACCACGAAGAATGGCAGGGAGCACAGATACGCAGTATTTT. The encoded protein is CASSPRRMAGSTDTQYF.

This chain uses TRBV30 with TRBJ2-7, with a possible D match to TRBD2 (7 bases). CDR3 size: 14 residues. The V gene lost 4 bases and the J gene lost 3 bases, with 16 bases spanning the gap. The V gene's germline CDR1 is GTSNPN and CDR2 SVGIG (reference sequence). The CDR3 bases are TGTGCCTGGACCGCCCGGGGGGCGGTCTACGAGCAGTACTTC. Its protein product is CAWTARGAVYEQYF.

The chain combines TRBV6-6 with TRBJ2-6, with D possibly TRBD1 on 6 matching bases. The V end was cut by 9 bases, the J end by 2 bases, with 11 bases between. CDR1 is MNHNY, CDR2 SVGAGI, per germline (reference sequence). The CDR3 is 14 amino acids. The CDR3 nucleotides are TGTGCCAGTTGGCAGGGGCCTGGGGCCAACGTCCTGACTTTC. It specifies CASWQGPGANVLTF.

The rearrangement uses TRBV7-8 and TRBJ2-7; D might be TRBD1 (6 bases). The length of the CDR3 is 16 residues. The V end was cut by 2 bases, the J end by 4 bases, with 18 bases between. Germline CDR1 is SGHVS and CDR2 is FQNEAQ. The CDR3 nucleotides read TGTGCCAGCAGCTTACAGAGCGTACAGGGTGTATACGAGCAGTACTTC. As protein: CASSLQSVQGVYEQYF. Combining the CDR3 with reference TRBV7-8 and TRBJ2-7 gives the whole variable domain GAGVSQSPRYKVAKRGQDVALRCDPISGHVSLFWYQQALGQGPEFLTYFQNEAQLDKSGLPSDRFFAERPEGSVSTLKIQRTQQEDSAVYLCASSLQSVQGVYEQYFGPGTRLTVT.

V usage is TRBV19 and J usage is TRBJ2-3, with TRBD2 identical over 7 bases. After removal of 3 bases from V and 0 bases from J, the junction contained 9 bases not matched to a gene. This CDR3 is 17 amino acids long. Looked up from germline, CDR1 is LNHDA and CDR2 is SQIVND (reference sequence). The CDR3 protein is CASSISASGTSTDTQYF. In nucleotides, the CDR3 is TGTGCCAGTAGTATTTCTGCTAGCGGAACTAGCACAGATACGCAGTATTTT.

The CDR3: CASSGTGSYSYEQYF. Here the CDR3 DNA reads TGTGCCAGCAGCGGGACAGGGAGTTATTCCTACGAGCAGTACTTC. This chain connects TRBV9 to TRBJ2-7, with TRBD1 matching 8 bases. The CDR3 is made up of 15 amino acids. The germline V gene encodes CDR1 SGDLS and CDR2 YYNGEE. Trimming removed 3 bases from V and 1 base from J; junction bases left unmatched: 6.

V usage is TRBV7-3 and J usage is TRBJ2-1, with TRBD2 matching 9 bases. The CDR3 covers 15 residues. The ends lost 6 bases at V and 7 bases at J; junction bases unmatched: 10. CDR1 is SGHTA, CDR2 FQGTGA, per germline. The CDR3 here is CASSLAGAVDNEQFF. CDR3 coding DNA: TGTGCCAGCAGTTTAGCGGGAGCTGTCGATAATGAGCAGTTCTTC.